This T cell receptor beta chain was sequenced for a study of T cell responses to AZD1222 COVID-19 vaccine. Notes on the study in general: Repertoire sampling occurred only after the peak T cell response. Just a handful of people given AZD1222 tested seropositive at baseline. Possibly, clonal diversity was underestimated; donors were largely white British and included more females.

V was shortened by 7 bases and J by 4 bases, with 17 bases between the two germline ends. Germline V lookup: CDR1 MNHEY, CDR2 SVGEGT. This CDR3 spans 15 amino acids. Notes on this clone: No antigen is known for it.

Produced via immunoSEQ multiplex PCR; TCRdb's table is partial and in-frame only. The repertoire holds tens of thousands of clones, more than 75% seen once, with about 4.3% in the top ten. This TCR was sampled from an adult in good health. This sequence joins TRBV6-2 or TRBV6-3 and TRBJ2-1; possibly TRBD2 for D (6 bases). Material: peripheral blood, obtained on day 0 of AZD1222 vaccination. This CDR3 is CASNPGLTTYNEQFF. CDR3 DNA: TGTGCCAGCAACCCAGGACTAACCACGTACAATGAGCAGTTCTTC.